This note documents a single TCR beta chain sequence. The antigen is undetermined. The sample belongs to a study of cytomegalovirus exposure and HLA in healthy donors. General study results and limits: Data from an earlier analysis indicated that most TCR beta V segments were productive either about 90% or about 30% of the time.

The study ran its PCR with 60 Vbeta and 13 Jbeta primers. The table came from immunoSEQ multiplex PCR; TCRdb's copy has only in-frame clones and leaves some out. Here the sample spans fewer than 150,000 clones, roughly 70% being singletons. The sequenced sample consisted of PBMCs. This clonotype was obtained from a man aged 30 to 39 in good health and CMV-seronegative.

This CDR3 reads CASSQRSTYNEQFF. The CDR3 DNA sequence: TGTGCCAGCAGCCAGAGAAGCACCTACAATGAGCAGTTCTTC. V is TRBV4-2 and J is TRBJ2-1; no reliable D call. The V and J ends lost 3 bases and 2 bases respectively, with 8 bases between them. Germline V lookup: CDR1 LGHNA, CDR2 YNFKEQ. The CDR3 is 14 residues long.